The next 12 T cell receptor beta chains were all read from a single sample in a study of T cell responses to AZD1222 COVID-19 vaccine (dated by TCRdb to about 2021). In light of the paper, this sample's time point label describes: baseline before first vaccination. The library was made by the immunoSEQ multiplex PCR assay. TCRdb's version of the immuneACCESS table is confined to in-frame rearrangements and falls short of the full clone set. An unresolved V gene accounts for under half of the shortfall where checked; the remainder is of unknown origin. Present in this sample are some 160,000 clones, about 90% of which were seen just once. The ten largest make up less than 6.5% of the sample. Specimen: peripheral blood, collected on day 0 of AZD1222 vaccination. The receptors stem from an adult in good health.

The chain joins TRBV7-2 to TRBJ1-1; possible D gene TRBD1, 5 bases. The CDR3 has 14 amino acids. The ends were cut back, 4 bases at V and 7 bases at J, with 16 bases in the middle. Germline-derived CDR1 and CDR2 are SGHTA and FQGNSA. In DNA, the CDR3 is TGTGCCAGCAGCTCCGGTCAGATAACAGGTGAAGCTTTCTTT. Translating gives CASSSGQITGEAFF.

This chain links TRBV5-1 with TRBJ1-2; TRBD1 might be the D (6 bases). Germline lookup yields CDR1 SGHRS and CDR2 YFSETQ. V was trimmed by 0 bases and J by 0 bases, leaving 12 bases between them. This CDR3 spans 16 amino acids. CDR3 DNA sequence: TGCGCCAGCAGCTTGGAAGGCAGGGGACCTAACTATGGCTACACCTTC. Protein sequence: CASSLEGRGPNYGYTF.

V gene TRBV4-1 combines with J gene TRBJ1-5; D remains unclear. CDR1 and CDR2 from the germline V gene are MGHRA and YSYEKL. Trimming left V 3 bases short and J 3 bases short, with 6 bases between. The length of the CDR3 is 13 residues. Here the CDR3 DNA reads TGCGCCAGCAGCCACCTTAACAATCAGCCCCAGCATTTT. Protein sequence: CASSHLNNQPQHF.

This chain uses TRBV6-6 with TRBJ1-6; D is unresolved. Germline CDR1 is MNHNY and CDR2 is SVGAGI (reference sequence). Trimming pared 5 bases from V and 7 bases from J, leaving 6 bases between. The CDR3 is made up of 12 amino acids. CDR3 DNA sequence: TGTGCCAGCAGTATGGCGAATTCACCCCTCCACTTT. This codes for CASSMANSPLHF.

V and J are TRBV18 and TRBJ1-1; D is uncertain. Trimming took 4 bases from V and 0 from J, leaving 15 bases between them. Per the germline V gene, CDR1 is KGHSH and CDR2 is LQKENI. The CDR3 runs 16 residues. The CDR3 DNA reads as TGTGCCAGCTCACTTCTCGAGCTGCGGTTGAACACTGAAGCTTTCTTT. As protein: CASSLLELRLNTEAFF.

V gene TRBV14 combines with J gene TRBJ2-5; 8 bases agree with TRBD2. Germline V CDR1 and CDR2: SGHDN, FVKESK. Unmatched junction bases numbered 5, after V lost 3 bases and J lost 2 bases. The CDR3 extends over 15 amino acids. The CDR3 spells CASSQDREGQETQYF. The DNA for the CDR3 is TGTGCCAGCAGCCAGGACCGGGAGGGACAAGAGACCCAGTACTTC.

This chain links TRBV18 with TRBJ2-5; TRBD1 matches at 9 bases. This CDR3 has 14 residues. Unmatched junction bases numbered 1, after V lost 3 bases and J lost 2 bases. The V gene's germline CDR1 is KGHSH and CDR2 LQKENI. For the CDR3, the DNA is TGTGCCAGCTCACCCGGACAGGGGCAAGAGACCCAGTACTTC. Translating gives CASSPGQGQETQYF.

This clone showed up just a few times. This rearrangement joins TRBV7-3 to TRBJ1-1; 8 bases map to TRBD1. CDR3 length equals 15 residues. Germline trimming cut 2 bases from V and 6 bases from J; bases unmatched to any gene: 8. Germline loops: CDR1 SGHTA, CDR2 FQGTGA. The DNA for the CDR3 is TGTGCCAGCAGCTTATCAGGGGGCGGAGGGGCTGAAGCTTTCTTT. Its translation: CASSLSGGGGAEAFF.

This chain links TRBV4-1 with TRBJ1-1; maybe TRBD1 (6 bases). Germline values: CDR1 MGHRA, CDR2 YSYEKL. Deletions cut 2 bases from V and 9 bases from J, with 19 bases between. The CDR3 totals 15 residues. CDR3: CASSQPNNRVLKAFF. CDR3 sequence (DNA): TGCGCCAGCAGCCAACCTAACAACAGGGTATTGAAAGCTTTCTTT.

Only a few counts were recorded for this clone. The rearrangement links TRBV9 to TRBJ1-6, with D unclear. V was trimmed by 0 bases and J by 5 bases, leaving 9 bases between them. CDR3 length: 15 residues. The germline gives CDR1 SGDLS, CDR2 YYNGEE. CDR3 region: CASSVDPGHNSPLHF. CDR3 bases: TGTGCCAGCAGCGTAGACCCCGGCCATAATTCACCCCTCCACTTT.

This clone was seen repeatedly, ten times or more. The chain couples TRBV6-5 to TRBJ1-1; D is unresolved. V was shortened by 0 bases and J by 1 base, with 9 bases between the two germline ends. Germline V gives CDR1 MNHEY, CDR2 SVGAGI. The CDR3 is made up of 15 amino acids. The CDR3 loop reads CASSYSIGSNTEAFF. CDR3 nucleotide sequence: TGTGCCAGCAGTTACTCCATAGGATCGAACACTGAAGCTTTCTTT.

The CDR3 DNA reads TGCAGTGCTAGTCGGGACATTGGTACTGAAGCTTTCTTT. The encoded protein is CSASRDIGTEAFF. The rearrangement joins TRBV20-1 to TRBJ1-1; D perhaps matches TRBD1 (6 bases). Germline V gene data show CDR1 as DFQATT and CDR2 as SNEGSKA (reference sequence). The CDR3 runs 13 residues. Between the trimmed V and J ends, which lost 3 bases and 5 bases, there was a span of 13 bases.